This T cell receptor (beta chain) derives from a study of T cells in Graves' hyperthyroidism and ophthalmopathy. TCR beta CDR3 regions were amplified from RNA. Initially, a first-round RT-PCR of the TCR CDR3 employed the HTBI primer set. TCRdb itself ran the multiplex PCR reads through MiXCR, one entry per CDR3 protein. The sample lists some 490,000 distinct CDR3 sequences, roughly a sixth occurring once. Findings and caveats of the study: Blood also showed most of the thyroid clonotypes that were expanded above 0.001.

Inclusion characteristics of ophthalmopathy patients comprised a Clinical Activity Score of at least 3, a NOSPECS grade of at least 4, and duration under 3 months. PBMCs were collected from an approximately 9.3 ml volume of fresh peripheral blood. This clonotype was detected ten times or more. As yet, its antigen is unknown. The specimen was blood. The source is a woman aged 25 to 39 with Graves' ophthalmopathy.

CDR3 residues: CAWNPNWGRLNTEAFF. In DNA form, the CDR3 reads TGTGCCTGGAACCCGAATTGGGGGCGGTTGAACACTGAAGCTTTCTTT. The chain combines TRBV30 with TRBJ1-1; perhaps TRBD1 as D (6 bases). CDR1 is GTSNPN and CDR2 is SVGIG in the germline V gene (reference sequence). V lost 4 bases, J lost 0 bases, and 18 bases lay in between. This CDR3 contains 16 residues.